This T cell receptor beta chain was retrieved from a study of cytomegalovirus exposure and HLA in healthy donors. Study-wide results and limits: TCR beta chains numbering some 160 were designated cytomegalovirus-associated.

Note on this clone: Its antigen is not known.

Germline lookup yields CDR1 SNHLY and CDR2 FYNNEI. With V trimmed by 7 bases and J by 0 bases, 11 bases remained unmatched. The CDR3 totals 16 residues. Clones were sequenced by immunoSEQ multiplex PCR, and TCRdb holds only the in-frame ones, with some missing. This table has 50,000 to 65,000 clones, roughly 94% appearing once. The chain combines TRBV2 with TRBJ1-2; 7 bases agree with TRBD1. Sequenced input: PBMCs. The sequence was collected from a woman aged 18-29 years in good health and CMV-seropositive. CDR3 amino acids: CASNPTGATTNYGYTF. Here the CDR3 DNA reads TGTGCCAGCAATCCCACAGGGGCCACTACTAACTATGGCTACACCTTC.